This T cell receptor (beta chain) was retrieved from a study of cytomegalovirus exposure and HLA in healthy donors. There are 16 residues in the CDR3. The junction had 13 bases not matched to a gene; V was cut back by 4 bases and J by 6 bases. The germline V gene has CDR1 MNHEY and CDR2 SVGAGI. This clone was seen a handful of times. In the PCR, 60 Vbeta and 13 Jbeta primers were used. Method: immunoSEQ multiplex PCR; TCRdb's copy keeps in-frame clones and lacks some. The data show approximately 120,000 clones, about three quarters seen once. The source is a woman aged 35 to 49 in good health and CMV-seronegative. The sequenced sample consisted of PBMCs. The chain recombines TRBV6-5 with TRBJ2-3; 7 bases are shared with TRBD1. CDR3 sequence: CASSSISQGERDTQYF. CDR3 DNA: TGTGCCAGCAGTTCTATTAGCCAGGGGGAGAGGGATACGCAGTATTTT.